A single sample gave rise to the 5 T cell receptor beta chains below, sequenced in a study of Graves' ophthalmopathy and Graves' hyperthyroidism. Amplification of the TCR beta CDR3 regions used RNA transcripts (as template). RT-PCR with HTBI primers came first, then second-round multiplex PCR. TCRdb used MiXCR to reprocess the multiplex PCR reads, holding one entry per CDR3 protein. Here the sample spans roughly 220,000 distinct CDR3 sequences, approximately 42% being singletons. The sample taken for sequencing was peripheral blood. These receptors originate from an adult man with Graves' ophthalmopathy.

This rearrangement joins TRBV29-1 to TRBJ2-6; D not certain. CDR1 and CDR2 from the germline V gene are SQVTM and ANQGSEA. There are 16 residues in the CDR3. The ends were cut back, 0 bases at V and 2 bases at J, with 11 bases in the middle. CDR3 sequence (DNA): TGCAGCGTTGAAGATTGGCGCAGAACTGGGGCCAACGTCCTGACTTTC. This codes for CSVEDWRRTGANVLTF.

CDR3 region: CASSQASTGRNTEAFF. CDR3 nucleotides: TGTGCCAGCAGCCAAGCTAGTACAGGGAGGAACACTGAAGCTTTCTTT. The chain recombines TRBV9 with TRBJ1-1; perhaps TRBD1 as D (6 bases). Trimming took 4 bases from V and 1 from J, leaving 17 bases between them. The CDR3 has 16 residues. The germline V gene has CDR1 SGDLS and CDR2 YYNGEE.

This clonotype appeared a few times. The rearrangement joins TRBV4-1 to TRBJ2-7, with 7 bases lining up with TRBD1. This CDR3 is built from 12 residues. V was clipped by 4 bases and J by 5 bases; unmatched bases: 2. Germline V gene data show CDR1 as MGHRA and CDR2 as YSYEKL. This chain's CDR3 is CASSLGQDEQYF. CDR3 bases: TGCGCCAGCAGCCTAGGACAGGACGAGCAGTACTTC.

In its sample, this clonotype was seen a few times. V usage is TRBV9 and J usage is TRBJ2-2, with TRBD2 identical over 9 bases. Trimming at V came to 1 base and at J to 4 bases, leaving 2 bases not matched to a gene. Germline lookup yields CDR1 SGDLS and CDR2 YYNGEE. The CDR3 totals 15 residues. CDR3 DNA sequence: TGTGCCAGCAGCGTATTTAGCGGGAGCACCGGGGAGCTGTTTTTT. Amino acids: CASSVFSGSTGELFF. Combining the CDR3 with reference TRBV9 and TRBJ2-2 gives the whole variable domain DSGVTQTPKHLITATGQRVTLRCSPRSGDLSVYWYQQSLDQGLQFLIQYYNGEERAKGNILERFSAQQFPDLHSELNLSSLELGDSALYFCASSVFSGSTGELFFGEGSRLTVL.

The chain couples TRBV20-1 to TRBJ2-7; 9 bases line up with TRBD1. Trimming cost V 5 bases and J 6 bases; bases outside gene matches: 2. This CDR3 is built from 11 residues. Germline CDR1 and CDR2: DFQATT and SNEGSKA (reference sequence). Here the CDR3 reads CSAGDRAEQYF. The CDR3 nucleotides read TGCAGTGCTGGGGACAGGGCCGAGCAGTACTTC.